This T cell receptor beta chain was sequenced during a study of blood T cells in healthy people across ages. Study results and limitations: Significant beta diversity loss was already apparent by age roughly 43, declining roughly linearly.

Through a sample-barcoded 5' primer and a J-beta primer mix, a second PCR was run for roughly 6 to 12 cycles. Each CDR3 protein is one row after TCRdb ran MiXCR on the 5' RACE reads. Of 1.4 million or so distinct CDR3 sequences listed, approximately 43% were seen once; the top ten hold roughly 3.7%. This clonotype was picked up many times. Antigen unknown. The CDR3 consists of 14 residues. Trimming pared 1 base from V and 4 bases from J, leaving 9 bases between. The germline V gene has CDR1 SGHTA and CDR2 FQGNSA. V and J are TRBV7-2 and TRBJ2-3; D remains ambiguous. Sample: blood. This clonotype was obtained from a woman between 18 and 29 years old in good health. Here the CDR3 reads CASSLERPPDTQYF. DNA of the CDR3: TGTGCCAGCAGCTTAGAAAGGCCCCCAGATACGCAGTATTTT.